The present TCR beta chain was sequenced within a study of Ad26.COV2.S vaccination and SARS-CoV-2 variants. About the study: Donor was one of the participants in the Ad26.COV2.S arm of the COV1001 trial. Intramuscular Ad26.COV2.S doses were given once or twice, 56 days apart.

V shed 1 base and J shed 9 bases, with 10 bases lying between them. CDR1 is KGHDR, CDR2 SFDVKD, per germline. The CDR3 extends over 13 amino acids. Generated by immunoSEQ multiplex PCR, the TCRdb table keeps only in-frame clones and is missing some. This sample yields over 250,000 clones, of which approximately 87% are seen a single time; roughly 3.5% belongs to the top ten. Treatment noted: approximately 18 received Ad26.COV2.S at low or high dose, single or two shots; 5 received placebo; per-sample allocation not given. The samples date from day 63 after the first vaccine or placebo injection. The donor was a Boston adult aged 18-55 years. Ad26.COV2.S expressed prefusion-stabilized spike from the original Wuhan strain.

V is TRBV24-1 and J is TRBJ2-3; either TRBD1 or TRBD2 may fit D (6 bases each). This TCR was sampled from a person between 18 and 65 years old who received the Ad26.COV2.S COVID-19 vaccine or a placebo. Here the sequenced sample was peripheral blood, taken in a trial of Ad26.COV2.S vaccine versus placebo. The CDR3 coding sequence is TGTGCCACCAGTGATTTAAGGGGGGAAACGCAGTATTTT. This codes for CATSDLRGETQYF.